What follows are 32 T cell receptor beta chains derived from one specimen sequenced in a study of identical twins. TCRdb fed the 5' RACE reads into MiXCR, producing one record per CDR3 protein. The repertoire holds approximately 300,000 distinct CDR3 sequences, with nearly 9.5% as singletons. This sample also belongs to another study, concerning yellow fever vaccine responses in identical twins.

Specimen: CD8+ T cells sorted from blood. These receptors were taken from a woman aged 18-30 years in good health.

This clonotype was seen a handful of times. The chain carries TRBV4-3 and TRBJ1-2, with no clear D. V was cut by 0 bases and J by 8 bases, with 13 bases left in between. CDR1 and CDR2 from the germline V gene are LGHNA and YSLEER. The CDR3 extends over 14 amino acids. The CDR3 nucleotides are TGCGCCAGCAGCCAAGATGGTCGGGGTGTCGGCTACACCTTC. Amino acid sequence: CASSQDGRGVGYTF.

A note on this clonotype: A much larger clone lies one base from this, so it may be a read error. This chain links TRBV9 with TRBJ2-3, with D perhaps being TRBD1 or TRBD2 (6 bases each). This CDR3 spans 15 amino acids. Germline CDR1 and CDR2: SGDLS and YYNGEE. CDR3 sequence reads: CASSVDGGGTETQYF. The CDR3 coding sequence is TGTGCCAGCAGCGTAGACGGGGGCGGCACAGAAACGCAGTATTTT. Together with reference TRBV9 and TRBJ2-3, the CDR3 gives the full variable domain: DSGVTQTPKHLITATGQRVTLRCSPRSGDLSVYWYQQSLDQGLQFLIQYYNGEERAKGNILERFSAQQFPDLHSELNLSSLELGDSALYFCASSVDGGGTETQYFGPGTRLTVL.

The chain has TRBV4-2 and TRBJ1-1; 7 bases align to TRBD1. The CDR3 consists of 15 residues. Trimming at V came to 4 bases and at J to 10 bases, leaving 15 bases not matched to a gene. Germline V gives CDR1 LGHNA, CDR2 YNFKEQ. In DNA form, the CDR3 reads TGTGCCAGCAGCCTCCCGACCGGACAGGTCGATAGAGCTTTCTTT. Protein product: CASSLPTGQVDRAFF.

This clonotype was detected ten times or more. The rearrangement links TRBV7-9 to TRBJ2-1; TRBD2 aligns across 12 bases. The junction had 11 bases not matched to a gene; V was cut back by 6 bases and J by 8 bases. Germline V gives CDR1 SEHNR, CDR2 FQNEAQ (reference sequence). The CDR3 extends over 16 amino acids. Written as DNA, the CDR3 is TGTGCCAGCAGTCCCAGATTGACTAGCGGGGGAGATGAGCAGTTCTTC. As protein: CASSPRLTSGGDEQFF.

This clonotype has a handful of counts. The genes are TRBV7-2 and TRBJ2-2; D may correspond to TRBD1 or TRBD2 (5 bases each). CDR1 and CDR2 from the germline V gene are SGHTA and FQGNSA. The CDR3 spans 17 residues. The germline V and J ends were trimmed by 0 bases and 3 bases, with 14 bases remaining between them. Written as DNA, the CDR3 is TGTGCCAGCAGCTTAGCCCCCTCGGGGCGAGACACCGGGGAGCTGTTTTTT. Its translation: CASSLAPSGRDTGELFF. The entire variable domain, with the rest obtained from reference TRBV7-2 and TRBJ2-2, is as follows: GAGVSQSPSNKVTEKGKDVELRCDPISGHTALYWYRQSLGQGLEFLIYFQGNSAPDKSGLPSDRFSAERTGGSVSTLTIQRTQQEDSAVYLCASSLAPSGRDTGELFFGEGSRLTVL.

This clonotype appeared many times. The chain carries TRBV29-1 and TRBJ2-3; D is perhaps TRBD1 or TRBD2 (5 bases each). V lost 2 bases and J 3 bases, leaving 12 bases between the germline ends. The length of the CDR3 is 14 residues. Germline V gives CDR1 SQVTM, CDR2 ANQGSEA. For the CDR3, the DNA is TGCAGCGTTGAAACAGGAGAGGGGACAGATACGCAGTATTTT. The encoded protein is CSVETGEGTDTQYF.

In its sample, this clonotype was seen many times. The CDR3 reads CASAPAGEETQYF. CDR3 nucleotides: TGTGCCAGCGCTCCGGCGGGGGAAGAGACCCAGTACTTC. This chain connects TRBV11-2 to TRBJ2-5, with 7 nucleotides matching TRBD2. The germline CDR1 and CDR2 sequences are SGHAT and FQNNGV. The CDR3 covers 13 residues. J was trimmed by 3 bases and V by 8 bases; bases with no gene match: 6. The full variable domain, in which reference TRBV11-2 and TRBJ2-5 provide the parts outside the CDR3, is EAGVAQSPRYKIIEKRQSVAFWCNPISGHATLYWYQQILGQGPKLLIQFQNNGVVDDSQLPKDRFSAERLKGVDSTLKIQPAKLEDSAVYLCASAPAGEETQYFGPGTRLLVL.

The genes are TRBV20-1 and TRBJ2-1; 9 nucleotides agree with TRBD2. The CDR3 has 14 residues. Germline V gene data show CDR1 as DFQATT and CDR2 as SNEGSKA (reference sequence). The trim removed 6 bases at V and 4 bases at J, leaving 7 bases unmatched. The CDR3 nucleotides are TGCAGTGCGTCAAGCGGGGGGCTATACAATGAGCAGTTCTTC. The encoded protein is CSASSGGLYNEQFF.

This clonotype came up a few times. The chain joins TRBV14 to TRBJ2-2; 8 bases are a match to TRBD2. The J segment lost 2 bases and the V segment lost 3 bases, leaving 11 bases of the junction unmatched. Germline V lookup: CDR1 SGHDN, CDR2 FVKESK. The CDR3 spans 18 residues. The CDR3 DNA is TGTGCCAGCAGCCACTTGCGGGAGGCCATTTTTAACACCGGGGAGCTGTTTTTT. This gives the protein CASSHLREAIFNTGELFF.

This chain uses TRBV3-1 with TRBJ1-1, with D perhaps TRBD1 (6 bases). V dropped 8 bases and J dropped 4 bases, with 14 bases sitting between them. Germline-derived CDR1 and CDR2 are LGHDT and YNNKEL (reference sequence). This CDR3 is built from 13 residues. The CDR3 region is CASLLGGGTEAFF. The CDR3 nucleotides are TGTGCCAGCCTCCTCGGGGGCGGCACTGAAGCTTTCTTT. Looking up the rest from reference TRBV3-1 and TRBJ1-1 gives the full variable domain: DTAVSQTPKYLVTQMGNDKSIKCEQNLGHDTMYWYKQDSKKFLKIMFSYNNKELIINETVPNRFSPKSPDKAHLNLHINSLELGDSAVYFCASLLGGGTEAFFGQGTRLTVV.

This clonotype was seen just once. One end of the junction varies from germline; a read error may be responsible. This chain connects TRBV7-8 to TRBJ2-6, with D maybe TRBD1 (5 bases). The CDR3 is 17 amino acids. Germline CDR1 and CDR2: SGHVS and FQNEAQ. The CDR3 sequence: CASSPHGPYSGANALTF. In DNA form, the CDR3 reads TGTGCCAGCAGCCCCCACGGACCGTACTCTGGGGCCAACGCCCTGACTTTC.

This clonotype was recorded many times. The V and J genes are TRBV12-3 or TRBV12-4 and TRBJ2-7, with 7 bases lining up with TRBD1. CDR3 size: 11 residues. Trimming took 10 bases from V and 4 from J; bases not matched to a gene: 4. CDR3 sequence reads: CATRQGYEQYF. CDR3 DNA: TGTGCCACCCGACAGGGTTACGAGCAGTACTTC.

The rearrangement uses TRBV11-2 and TRBJ2-1; 9 nucleotides line up with TRBD2. V was pared by 1 base and J by 9 bases, with 13 bases of the junction left unmatched. The germline CDR1 and CDR2 sequences are SGHAT and FQNNGV. The CDR3 sequence is 17 residues long. CDR3 in DNA: TGTGCCAGCAGCTTAGCCTCCGTGGCGGGAGGGCGTCCTGAGCAGTTCTTC. Translating it yields CASSLASVAGGRPEQFF.

This clonotype has more than one count but fewer than ten. This sequence joins TRBV6-1 and TRBJ2-5, with TRBD2 matching 10 bases. Unmatched junction bases numbered 5, after V lost 5 bases and J lost 2 bases. This CDR3 spans 15 amino acids. The germline gives CDR1 MNHNS, CDR2 SASEGT. CDR3 DNA: TGTGCCAGCAGTAGGGGGACTAGCGTTCAAGAGACCCAGTACTTC. This translates into CASSRGTSVQETQYF.

This sequence joins TRBV4-3 and TRBJ1-6, with TRBD1 matching 7 bases. Trimming at V came to 4 bases and at J to 14 bases, leaving 11 bases not matched to a gene. The CDR3 extends over 14 amino acids. Germline values: CDR1 LGHNA, CDR2 YSLEER. CDR3 region: CASSPSVGGFALHF. CDR3 coding DNA: TGCGCCAGCAGCCCCAGTGTAGGGGGCTTCGCCCTCCACTTT.

This clonotype has more than one count but fewer than ten. This chain connects TRBV4-2 to TRBJ2-7; D gene ambiguous. The CDR3 has 15 amino acids. The ends were cut back, 3 bases at V and 6 bases at J, with 18 bases in the middle. The germline gives CDR1 LGHNA, CDR2 YNFKEQ. This chain's CDR3 is CASSHSRALLGEQYF. The CDR3 DNA sequence: TGTGCCAGCAGCCACTCTAGGGCTTTATTAGGCGAGCAGTACTTC.

This clonotype was recorded many times. The chain is built from TRBV19 and TRBJ2-7; 9 bases agree with TRBD2. V lost 3 bases, J lost 5 bases, and 5 bases stayed unmatched. Germline CDR1 and CDR2: LNHDA and SQIVND (reference sequence). This CDR3 contains 14 residues. As DNA, the CDR3 is TGTGCCAGTAGTATTTGGGCTAGCGGGGACGAGCAGTACTTC. Its translation is CASSIWASGDEQYF.

This clonotype was seen many times. V gene TRBV7-2 combines with J gene TRBJ1-6; no definite D call. Germline loops: CDR1 SGHTA, CDR2 FQGNSA. The CDR3 loop spans 14 amino acids. V lost 4 bases and J 10 bases, leaving 14 bases between the germline ends. CDR3 DNA: TGTGCCAGCAGCTCCACGGCGACGGGCTCACCCCTCCACTTT. Translating it yields CASSSTATGSPLHF.

This clonotype was recorded many times. A read error may produce the germline difference seen at one junction end. The chain has TRBV11-2 and TRBJ2-3, with D perhaps being TRBD1 or TRBD2 (6 bases each). The length of the CDR3 is 15 residues. The germline V gene encodes CDR1 SGHAT and CDR2 FQNNGV. This CDR3 is CATSVGAGPTDTQYF. In nucleotides, the CDR3 is TGTGCCACCAGCGTGGGGGCGGGACCCACAGATACGCAGTATTTT.

There are a few counts of this clonotype. The chain uses TRBV19 and TRBJ2-3; D is ambiguous. V lost 2 bases and J lost 4, with 10 bases in between. The length of the CDR3 is 14 residues. Per germline, CDR1 LNHDA and CDR2 SQIVND (reference sequence). This CDR3 reads CASSIKVYADTQYF. CDR3 DNA: TGTGCCAGTAGTATAAAGGTGTATGCAGATACGCAGTATTTT.

This clonotype was detected only a few times. The chain is built from TRBV3-1 and TRBJ2-1; TRBD1 matches 9 bases. The V segment lost 1 base and the J segment 0 bases; nucleotides outside the gene matches: 13. CDR1 and CDR2 from the germline V gene are LGHDT and YNNKEL (reference sequence). This CDR3 comprises 20 residues. The CDR3 spells CASSQVLRDRAITSYNEQFF. CDR3 DNA sequence: TGTGCCAGCAGCCAAGTCCTCCGGGACAGGGCGATAACCTCCTACAATGAGCAGTTCTTC.

This clonotype was seen ten or more times. The chain couples TRBV12-3 or TRBV12-4 to TRBJ2-1; TRBD2 matches at 7 bases. This CDR3 has 13 residues. With V trimmed by 3 bases and J by 10 bases, 6 bases remained unmatched. CDR3 region: CASSFSGPGEQFF. The CDR3 bases are TGTGCCAGCAGTTTTAGCGGGCCGGGGGAGCAGTTCTTC.

V gene TRBV4-3 combines with J gene TRBJ2-1; TRBD2 aligns across 7 bases. In germline, CDR1 is LGHNA, CDR2 YSLEER. The V segment lost 3 bases and the J segment 0 bases; nucleotides outside the gene matches: 14. This CDR3 has 19 residues. Here the CDR3 reads CASSQGRLVLADSYNEQFF. As DNA, the CDR3 is TGCGCCAGCAGCCAGGGACGACTGGTGCTAGCGGACTCCTACAATGAGCAGTTCTTC.

This clonotype was recorded at least ten times. DNA of the CDR3: TGTGCCAGCAGACTCTCTCTTAGGACAGATACGCAGTATTTT. It translates to CASRLSLRTDTQYF. This chain joins TRBV3-1 and TRBJ2-3; the D is unclear. The CDR3 is 14 amino acids. V was pared by 6 bases and J by 3 bases, with 13 bases between. Germline lookup yields CDR1 LGHDT and CDR2 YNNKEL (reference sequence).

The rearrangement uses TRBV6-1 and TRBJ2-3, with D possibly TRBD1 on 6 matching bases. The CDR3 has 16 amino acids. Germline-derived CDR1 and CDR2 are MNHNS and SASEGT. V shed 7 bases and J shed 1 base, with 18 bases lying between them. Here the CDR3 DNA reads TGTGCCAGCACCCAGGGGCGAAAGAGGGGCACAGATACGCAGTATTTT. It encodes CASTQGRKRGTDTQYF.

This chain uses TRBV6-2 or TRBV6-3 with TRBJ2-7, with 9 bases that match TRBD2. The CDR3 runs 14 residues. Germline loops: CDR1 MNHEY, CDR2 SVGEGT. V lost 6 bases, J lost 3 bases, and 6 bases stayed unmatched. CDR3 residues: CASSRLAERYEQYF. The CDR3 DNA reads as TGTGCCAGCAGCCGACTAGCGGAGCGCTACGAGCAGTACTTC.

CDR3 bases: TGCGCCAGCAGCCAAGCTCCGGGACAGATTGACACCGGGGAGCTGTTTTTT. This sequence encodes CASSQAPGQIDTGELFF. The chain has TRBV4-3 and TRBJ2-2; 7 nucleotides match TRBD1. Germline assignment: CDR1 LGHNA and CDR2 YSLEER. V was clipped by 1 base and J by 3 bases; unmatched bases: 8. This CDR3 has 17 residues.

This sequence joins TRBV7-8 and TRBJ2-5; TRBD2 matches at 13 bases. The CDR3 loop spans 15 amino acids. The V segment lost 7 bases and the J segment 0 bases; nucleotides outside the gene matches: 2. The germline gives CDR1 SGHVS, CDR2 FQNEAQ. The CDR3 loop is CASTLAGGYQETQYF. The CDR3 DNA follows: TGTGCCAGCACACTAGCGGGGGGGTACCAAGAGACCCAGTACTTC.

This clonotype was observed at least ten times. The gene calls are TRBV19 and TRBJ2-7; D not resolved. V lost 6 bases to trimming and J lost 5 bases, with 11 bases between them. CDR3 length: 12 residues. The V gene's germline CDR1 is LNHDA and CDR2 SQIVND (reference sequence). The CDR3 spells CASRNDQDEQYF. The DNA for the CDR3 is TGTGCCAGTAGGAATGATCAGGACGAGCAGTACTTC.

This clonotype was counted only a few times. The chain is built from TRBV2 and TRBJ2-3; the match to TRBD1 covers 7 bases. V was clipped by 1 base and J by 1 base; unmatched bases: 2. CDR1 is SNHLY, CDR2 FYNNEI, per germline. The CDR3 is made up of 15 amino acids. The CDR3 loop is CASSEVTGGTDTQYF. For the CDR3, the DNA is TGTGCCAGCAGTGAAGTAACAGGGGGCACAGATACGCAGTATTTT.

This clonotype was detected a few times. The chain uses TRBV6-6 and TRBJ2-1; D is unclear. Germline V gene sequence: CDR1 MNHNY, CDR2 SVGAGI (reference sequence). The CDR3 has 11 residues. V was cut by 8 bases and J by 7 bases, with 9 bases left in between. CDR3 in amino acids: CASFTVNEQFF. CDR3 sequence (DNA): TGTGCCAGCTTTACGGTGAATGAGCAGTTCTTC.

The chain uses TRBV29-1 and TRBJ2-5; D gene uncertain. Trimming shortened V by 0 bases and J by 1 base, and 9 bases separated the two germline ends. Germline CDR1 SQVTM, CDR2 ANQGSEA. This CDR3 spans 14 amino acids. This chain's CDR3 is CSVEDVNLQETQYF. The CDR3 region has the DNA TGCAGCGTTGAAGATGTAAACCTCCAAGAGACCCAGTACTTC.